The 6 T cell receptor beta chains listed next were all sequenced from one sample in a study of shared T cell receptors in the human thymus. Profiled with immunoSEQ multiplex PCR; TCRdb holds only in-frame clones, not every one. Of approximately 580,000 clones in the sample, approximately 80% were seen once. In addition, the sample was reused for a study of human thymus T cells.

Sequences were obtained from thymocytes. These receptors were taken from a boy in the first two years of life with a congenital heart defect.

The chain couples TRBV5-1 to TRBJ2-3; the match to TRBD2 covers 9 bases. V dropped 4 bases and J dropped 6; count of bases not matched to a gene: 9. CDR1 is SGHRS, CDR2 YFSETQ, per germline. The CDR3 sequence is 15 residues long. The CDR3 protein is CASSGQAGGRDTQYF. Here the CDR3 DNA reads TGCGCCAGCAGCGGCCAGGCGGGAGGGAGGGATACGCAGTATTTT.

The chain has TRBV11-2 and TRBJ2-1, with 10 bases fitting TRBD2. CDR1 and CDR2 (germline): SGHAT, FQNNGV. The CDR3 is 14 amino acids. V dropped 0 bases and J dropped 14; count of bases not matched to a gene: 7. The CDR3 protein is CASSLDALAGEKFF. The CDR3 coding sequence is TGTGCCAGCAGCTTAGATGCCCTAGCGGGAGAGAAGTTCTTC.

The rearrangement uses TRBV5-4 and TRBJ2-5, with TRBD1 matching over 10 bases. Germline CDR1 SGHNT, CDR2 YYREEE (reference sequence). With 4 bases clipped from V and 2 bases from J, the junction kept 2 bases outside the gene matches. This CDR3 has 14 residues. The CDR3 DNA sequence: TGTGCCAGCAGCCCGGACAGGGGGCAAGAGACCCAGTACTTC. The encoded protein is CASSPDRGQETQYF. The full variable domain, with the rest looked up from reference TRBV5-4 and TRBJ2-5, is ETGVTQSPTHLIKTRGQQVTLRCSSQSGHNTVSWYQQALGQGPQFIFQYYREEENGRGNFPPRFSGLQFPNYSSELNVNALELDDSALYLCASSPDRGQETQYFGPGTRLLVL.

The chain couples TRBV7-9 to TRBJ2-1; TRBD2 matches at 12 bases. Germline loops: CDR1 SEHNR, CDR2 FQNEAQ (reference sequence). There are 14 residues in the CDR3. V dropped 5 bases and J dropped 6; count of bases not matched to a gene: 2. In DNA form, the CDR3 reads TGTGCCAGCAGCCAGACTAGCGGGAGCAATGAGCAGTTCTTC. Translating it yields CASSQTSGSNEQFF.

The CDR3 spells CATGRQGPKSYEQYF. Written as DNA, the CDR3 is TGTGCCACAGGGCGACAGGGGCCTAAATCCTACGAGCAGTACTTC. The gene calls are TRBV15 and TRBJ2-7, with TRBD1 identical over 8 bases. V was clipped by 9 bases and J by 1 base; unmatched bases: 11. Germline V CDR1 and CDR2: LNHNV, YYDKDF (reference sequence). The CDR3 is 15 residues long.

This rearrangement joins TRBV2 to TRBJ1-4; 9 nucleotides match TRBD1. CDR3 size: 16 residues. Germline V gene lookup returns CDR1 SNHLY and CDR2 FYNNEI. Unmatched junction bases numbered 7, after V lost 2 bases and J lost 6 bases. The DNA of the CDR3 is TGTGCCAGCAGTGAAACCCCCGGGACAGGGTATGAAAAACTGTTTTTT. Protein product: CASSETPGTGYEKLFF.